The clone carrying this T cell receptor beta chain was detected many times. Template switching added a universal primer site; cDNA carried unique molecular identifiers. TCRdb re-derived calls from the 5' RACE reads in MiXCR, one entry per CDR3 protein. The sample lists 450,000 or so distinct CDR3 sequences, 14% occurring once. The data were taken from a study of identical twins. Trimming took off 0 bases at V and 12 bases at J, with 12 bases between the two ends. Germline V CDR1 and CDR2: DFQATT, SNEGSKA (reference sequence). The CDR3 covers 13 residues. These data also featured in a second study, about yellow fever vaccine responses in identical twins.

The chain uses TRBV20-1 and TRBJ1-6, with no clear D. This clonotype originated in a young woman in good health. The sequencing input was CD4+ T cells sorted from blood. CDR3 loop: CSARDVADGPLHF. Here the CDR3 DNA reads TGCAGTGCTAGAGATGTTGCGGACGGACCCCTCCACTTT.